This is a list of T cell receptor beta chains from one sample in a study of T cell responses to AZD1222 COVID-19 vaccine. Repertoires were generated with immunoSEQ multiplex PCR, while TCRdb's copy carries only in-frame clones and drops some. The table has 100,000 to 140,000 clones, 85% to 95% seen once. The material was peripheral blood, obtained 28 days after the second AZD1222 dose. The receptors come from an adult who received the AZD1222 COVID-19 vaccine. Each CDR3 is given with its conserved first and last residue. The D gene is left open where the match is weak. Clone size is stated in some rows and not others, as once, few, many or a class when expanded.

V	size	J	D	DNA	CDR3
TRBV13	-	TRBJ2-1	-	TGTGCCAGCAGCCCCCGGCGGAAGTCCAATGAGCAGTTCTTC	CASSPRRKSNEQFF
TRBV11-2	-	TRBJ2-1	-	TGTGCCAGCAGCCGTATTCTAGCGTCCTCCTACAATGAGCAGTTCTTC	CASSRILASSYNEQFF
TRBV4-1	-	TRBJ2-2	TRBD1	TGCGCCAGCAGCAAAGGGACAGTTTTTAACACCGGGGAGCTGTTTTTT	CASSKGTVFNTGELFF
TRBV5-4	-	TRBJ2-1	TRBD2	TGTGCCAGCAGCTTTCCCCAGGCGGGGGTGAATGAGCAGTTCTTC	CASSFPQAGVNEQFF
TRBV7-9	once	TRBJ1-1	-	TGTGCCAGCAGCTTCACAGGGACTGAAGCTTTCTTT	CASSFTGTEAFF
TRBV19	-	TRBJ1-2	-	TGTGCCAGTACCAGCAGGATCTATGGCTACACCTTC	CASTSRIYGYTF
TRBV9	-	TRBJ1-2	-	TGTGCCAGCAGCGTTGCCGGGACGAACTATGGCTACACCTTC	CASSVAGTNYGYTF
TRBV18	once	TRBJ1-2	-	TGTGCCAGCTCACCGACGGACTATGGCTACACCTTC	CASSPTDYGYTF
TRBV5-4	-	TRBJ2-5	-	TGTGCCAGCAGCTTGGGCAGTCTCCAAGAGACCCAGTACTTC	CASSLGSLQETQYF
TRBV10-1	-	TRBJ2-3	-	TGCGCCAGCAGTGAGTCTAGCGCCTCAGATACGCAGTATTTT	CASSESSASDTQYF
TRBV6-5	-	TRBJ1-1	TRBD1	TGTGCCAGCAGTTACGGCTCAGGGGGGACTGAAGCTTTCTTT	CASSYGSGGTEAFF
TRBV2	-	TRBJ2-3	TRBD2	TGTGCCAGCACCTGGACTAGCGGGAGTGCAGATACGCAGTATTTT	CASTWTSGSADTQYF
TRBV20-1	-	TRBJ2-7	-	TGCAGTGCCCTAATAGGGAGCGAGCAGTACTTC	CSALIGSEQYF
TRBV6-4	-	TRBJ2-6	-	TGTGCCAGCAGTGAGGTCCCCGACTCTGGGGCCAACGTCCTGACTTTC	CASSEVPDSGANVLTF
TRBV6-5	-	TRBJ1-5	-	TGTGCCAGCAGTTACGACAATAGCAATCAGCCCCAGCATTTT	CASSYDNSNQPQHF
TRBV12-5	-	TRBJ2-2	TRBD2	TGTGCTAGTGGGGGGACGGGAGGCTCGAACACCGGGGAGCTGTTTTTT	CASGGTGGSNTGELFF
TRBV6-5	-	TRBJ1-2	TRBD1	TGTGCCAGCAGTCTCTCCGGGACAGTGAATGGCTACACCTTC	CASSLSGTVNGYTF
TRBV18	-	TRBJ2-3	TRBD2	TGTGCCAGCTCACCACCACTAGCGGGAAGCACAGATACGCAGTATTTT	CASSPPLAGSTDTQYF
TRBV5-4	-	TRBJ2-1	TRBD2	TGTGCCTTCAGAGCGGGAGGGGGGGCGTACAATGAGCAGTTCTTC	CAFRAGGGAYNEQFF
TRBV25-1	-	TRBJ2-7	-	TGTGCCAGCTCAGGGGGGTCCTACGAGCAGTACTTC	CASSGGSYEQYF
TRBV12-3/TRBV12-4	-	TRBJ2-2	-	TGTGCCAGCTTTTTTGGCAACGGGGAGCTGTTTTTT	CASFFGNGELFF
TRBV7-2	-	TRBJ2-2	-	TGTGCCAGCAGCCAGGGGTGGACCGGGGAGCTGTTTTTT	CASSQGWTGELFF
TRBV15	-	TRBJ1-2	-	TGTGCCACCAGCAGAGATCGAGACGGCTACACCTTC	CATSRDRDGYTF
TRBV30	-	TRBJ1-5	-	TGTGCCTGGAGTGTACCGGCGGACGGGTATCAGCCCCAGCATTTT	CAWSVPADGYQPQHF
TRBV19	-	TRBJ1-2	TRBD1	TGTGCCAGTAGCACAACAGGGGGAGGTTATGGCTACACCTTC	CASSTTGGGYGYTF
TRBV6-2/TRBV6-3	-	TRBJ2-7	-	TGTGCCAGCAGCCAGGGTGGGGTCTACGAGCAGTACTTC	CASSQGGVYEQYF